This T cell receptor (beta chain) was documented in a study of T cell responses to AZD1222 COVID-19 vaccine. Study-level results: It should be noted that donors were predominantly white British and more often female, and clonal diversity was possibly underestimated. Seropositivity was recorded at baseline in only a handful of AZD1222 recipients.

In the case of this clone: Its antigen is not known.

After removal of 5 bases from V and 8 bases from J, the junction contained 6 bases not matched to a gene. Germline CDR1 is KGHSH and CDR2 is LQKENI. The CDR3 runs to 14 residues. Sequencing used immunoSEQ multiplex PCR; TCRdb keeps in-frame clones, though not all of them. This table holds 80,000 or so clones, about 90% found once. The TCR originated in an adult in good health. The J gene is TRBJ2-1, the V gene TRBV18, with 10 bases aligning to TRBD1. The material sequenced was peripheral blood, taken on day 0 of MenACWY control vaccination. The CDR3 spells CASSSRQGADEQFF. The CDR3 nucleotides are TGTGCCAGCTCATCACGACAGGGGGCTGATGAGCAGTTCTTC.